This T cell receptor (beta chain) stems from a study of blood T cell repertoires in COVID-19. About the study: COVID-19 samples collected from the United States, Italy and Spain covered acute and convalescent phases. The cDNA or gDNA used as material had been derived from T cells, B-cell-depleted T cells, or PBMCs.

This clone was found a few times. Authors' analysis steps: Nucleated cell counts were estimated from reference gene primer amplification. Produced via immunoSEQ multiplex PCR; TCRdb's table is partial and in-frame only. The V and J calls and clone size are taken from that table; D and trimming were inferred from the DNA. Among 66,000 or so clones listed, around four fifths were seen once. This CDR3 comprises 14 residues. V lost 1 base, J lost 2 bases, and 5 bases lay in between. CDR1 is SGHTA, CDR2 FQGNSA, per germline. Sequenced: peripheral blood. The clonotype originates from a human donor in a cohort sampled during active COVID-19. The gene calls are TRBV7-2 and TRBJ2-2; D call uncertain. The CDR3 DNA reads as TGTGCCAGCAGCTTAGTCCTCAACACCGGGGAGCTGTTTTTT. Amino acid sequence: CASSLVLNTGELFF.